Following are 24 T cell receptor beta chains from one sample sequenced in a study of T cell responses to AZD1222 COVID-19 vaccine. Sequencing was performed with immunoSEQ multiplex PCR; in TCRdb, only in-frame clones are kept and a portion is missing. Of 45,000 to 70,000 clones in the sample, roughly 90% were seen once. Here the sequenced sample was peripheral blood, taken 28 days after the second AZD1222 dose. These receptors all stem from an adult who received the AZD1222 COVID-19 vaccine.

V is TRBV6-1 and J is TRBJ1-6; D is unresolved. The length of the CDR3 is 12 residues. The germline gives CDR1 MNHNS, CDR2 SASEGT. V was clipped by 5 bases and J by 9 bases, with 8 bases between them. DNA for the CDR3: TGTGCCAGCAGTCCTGCTGGTTCACCCCTCCACTTT. This sequence encodes CASSPAGSPLHF.

The chain has TRBV29-1 and TRBJ1-6; D is possibly TRBD1 (5 bases). CDR3 length equals 14 residues. Trimming pared 6 bases from V and 7 bases from J, leaving 16 bases between. In germline, CDR1 is SQVTM, CDR2 ANQGSEA. The DNA of the CDR3 is TGCAGCGTCGGAGGACAAGATGCCAATTCACCCCTCCACTTT. It translates to CSVGGQDANSPLHF.

This clone was seen a few times. V gene TRBV5-1 combines with J gene TRBJ1-2, with 7 positions matching TRBD1. The trim removed 4 bases at V and 7 bases at J, leaving 13 bases unmatched. Germline CDR1 and CDR2: SGHRS and YFSETQ. The CDR3 is made up of 15 amino acids. DNA of the CDR3: TGCGCCAGCAGCGAGGCCGGACAGGTCCTTGGTGGCTACACCTTC. Protein sequence: CASSEAGQVLGGYTF.

CDR3 sequence (DNA): TGCGCCAGCAGCCCCGGACAGACTCCCCAGGGGGGCTACACCTTC. It specifies CASSPGQTPQGGYTF. This rearrangement joins TRBV5-1 to TRBJ1-2, with a tentative D call TRBD1 (6 bases). CDR1 and CDR2 (germline): SGHRS, YFSETQ. V was cut by 4 bases and J by 8 bases, with 21 bases left in between. The CDR3 is made up of 15 amino acids. Complete variable domain (other parts from reference TRBV5-1 and TRBJ1-2): KAGVTQTPRYLIKTRGQQVTLSCSPISGHRSVSWYQQTPGQGLQFLFEYFSETQRNKGNFPGRFSGRQFSNSRSEMNVSTLELGDSALYLCASSPGQTPQGGYTFGSGTRLTVV.

Regarding this clone: One junction end disagrees with the germline gene, perhaps due to a read error. The chain recombines TRBV5-4 with TRBJ1-2, with 7 bases lining up with TRBD1. The V gene's germline CDR1 is SGHNT and CDR2 YYREEE (reference sequence). CDR3 size: 13 residues. The CDR3 DNA follows: TGTGCCAGCAGCTTAGAACCGGACAGGCCGAAGGTTTTC. Protein product: CASSLEPDRPKVF.

The genes are TRBV11-2 and TRBJ2-2; 7 bases are a match to TRBD2. V was clipped by 7 bases and J by 7 bases; unmatched bases: 9. Germline CDR1 reads SGHAT; CDR2 reads FQNNGV. CDR3 length: 14 residues. This CDR3 is CASTKVGGDGELFF. As DNA, the CDR3 is TGTGCCAGCACCAAAGTGGGAGGGGACGGGGAGCTGTTTTTT.

J is TRBJ2-3 and V is TRBV7-6, with D unresolved. The V end lost 5 bases, the J end lost 1 base, and 10 bases lay between the germline ends. The germline CDR1 and CDR2 sequences are SGHVS and FNYEAQ. This CDR3 has 14 amino acids. The CDR3 region is CASSPGVRTDTQYF. The CDR3 DNA reads TGTGCCAGCAGCCCCGGAGTTCGCACAGATACGCAGTATTTT.

In this sample, this clone turned up once. This chain joins TRBV24-1 and TRBJ2-1, with D hard to call. V was trimmed by 8 bases and J by 7 bases, leaving 11 bases between them. The CDR3 loop spans 12 amino acids. Germline V lookup: CDR1 KGHDR, CDR2 SFDVKD. The CDR3 nucleotides read TGTGCCACCACAGGCGGAAGGAATGAGCAGTTCTTC. Translating gives CATTGGRNEQFF.

V and J are TRBV19 and TRBJ2-1; D is undetermined. The CDR3 loop spans 15 amino acids. Germline CDR1 reads LNHDA; CDR2 reads SQIVND (reference sequence). V lost 1 base and J lost 0, with 7 bases in between. CDR3 protein: CASSIAHHSYNEQFF. The CDR3 DNA follows: TGTGCCAGTAGTATAGCCCACCACTCCTACAATGAGCAGTTCTTC.

The chain has TRBV7-3 and TRBJ1-1, with D tentatively TRBD1 (5 bases). The germline V and J ends were trimmed by 1 base and 4 bases, with 7 bases remaining between them. The CDR3 runs to 13 residues. CDR1 and CDR2 from the germline V gene are SGHTA and FQGTGA. CDR3 coding DNA: TGTGCCAGCAGCTTAAGTGGGGGCACTGAAGCTTTCTTT. Protein: CASSLSGGTEAFF.

The V and J genes are TRBV6-4 and TRBJ1-1; maybe TRBD1 (5 bases). The CDR3 length is 14 residues. Germline CDR1 reads MRHNA; CDR2 reads SNTAGT. The V gene lost 5 bases and the J gene lost 3 bases, with 13 bases spanning the gap. The CDR3: CASSQTGTHTEAFF. Written as DNA, the CDR3 is TGTGCCAGCAGTCAGACCGGGACCCACACTGAAGCTTTCTTT.

The chain is built from TRBV14 and TRBJ2-1, with D possibly matching TRBD1 (6 bases). The germline V and J ends were trimmed by 8 bases and 5 bases, with 13 bases remaining between them. CDR1 and CDR2 from the germline V gene are SGHDN and FVKESK. The CDR3 has 13 residues. CDR3 sequence (DNA): TGTGCCAGCTCCAGGGGCCGCGACAATGAGCAGTTCTTC. Its protein is CASSRGRDNEQFF.

This clone was recorded once. This chain joins TRBV19 and TRBJ2-3; TRBD2 agrees at 10 bases. Germline CDR1 and CDR2: LNHDA and SQIVND (reference sequence). CDR3 length: 14 amino acids. V trimming: 4 bases; J trimming: 8 bases; junction bases outside the gene matches: 6. CDR3: CASSTSGGHGTQYF. The CDR3 coding sequence is TGTGCCAGTAGTACTAGCGGGGGCCATGGTACGCAGTATTTT.

V is TRBV3-1 (or the pseudogene TRBV3-2) and J is TRBJ2-5, with D unresolved. CDR1 LGHDT and CDR2 YNNKEL come from the germline V gene (reference sequence). V was cut by 0 bases and J by 0 bases, with 2 bases left in between. The CDR3 covers 13 residues. Here the CDR3 reads CASSQDYQETQYF. CDR3 DNA sequence: TGTGCCAGCAGCCAAGACTACCAAGAGACCCAGTACTTC.

J is TRBJ1-5 and V is TRBV27; D gene ambiguous. CDR1 and CDR2 (germline): MNHEY, SMNVEV (reference sequence). This CDR3 spans 16 amino acids. V lost 8 bases and J 3 bases, leaving 20 bases between the germline ends. Here the CDR3 DNA reads TGTGCCAGCCGCCCAAATGGGGTAAGGATCAATCAGCCCCAGCATTTT. Translation gives CASRPNGVRINQPQHF.

V and J are TRBV10-3 and TRBJ2-3, with D tentatively TRBD2 (5 bases). Germline loops: CDR1 ENHRY, CDR2 SYGVKD. This CDR3 region has 12 residues. Trimming cost V 10 bases and J 1 base, with 9 bases left between them. CDR3 nucleotide sequence: TGTGCCACCGACGGGGGCACAGATACGCAGTATTTT. Translated: CATDGGTDTQYF.

This clone was detected only a few times. The chain links TRBV28 to TRBJ1-2; D unresolved. There are 11 residues in the CDR3. The V end was cut by 5 bases, the J end by 1 base, with 2 bases between. Germline V gives CDR1 MDHEN, CDR2 SYDVKM. CDR3 region: CASSSNYGYTF. The CDR3 region has the DNA TGTGCCAGCAGTAGTAACTATGGCTACACCTTC.

The chain recombines TRBV28 with TRBJ2-1; 7 bases fit TRBD2. Germline V CDR1 and CDR2: MDHEN, SYDVKM. V shed 4 bases, J shed 4 bases, and the junction held 4 bases outside the gene matches. The CDR3 is 14 amino acids. The CDR3 sequence is CASSSPSGYNEQFF. In nucleotides, the CDR3 is TGTGCCAGCAGTTCGCCTAGCGGATACAATGAGCAGTTCTTC.

The chain combines TRBV18 with TRBJ2-7; tentatively, D is TRBD1 (6 bases). V was cut by 0 bases and J by 1 base, with 13 bases left in between. The CDR3 is 16 residues long. The germline V gene has CDR1 KGHSH and CDR2 LQKENI. CDR3 region: CASSPPASGVSYEQYF. As DNA, the CDR3 is TGTGCCAGCTCACCACCGGCGTCAGGGGTTTCCTACGAGCAGTACTTC. The complete variable domain, with remaining parts taken from reference TRBV18 and TRBJ2-7, reads NAGVMQNPRHLVRRRGQEARLRCSPMKGHSHVYWYRQLPEEGLKFMVYLQKENIIDESGMPKERFSAEFPKEGPSILRIQQVVRGDSAAYFCASSPPASGVSYEQYFGPGTRLTVT.

This clone was detected once. V usage is TRBV7-9 and J usage is TRBJ1-2; 7 positions agree with TRBD1. The CDR3 has 14 residues. J gave up 0 bases and V 4 bases, and 2 bases lay outside the gene matches. The germline CDR1 and CDR2 sequences are SEHNR and FQNEAQ (reference sequence). The CDR3 coding sequence is TGTGCCAGCAGCTCGGACAGGACTAACTATGGCTACACCTTC. This encodes CASSSDRTNYGYTF.

This clone was counted once. The chain carries TRBV3-1 (or the pseudogene TRBV3-2) and TRBJ1-4, with 10 bases fitting TRBD1. CDR1 and CDR2 from the germline V gene are LGHDT and YNNKEL (reference sequence). The CDR3 extends over 21 amino acids. The V and J ends lost 1 base and 0 bases, in that order; junction bases with no gene match: 14. The CDR3 DNA sequence: TGTGCCAGCAGCCAAGGCAAAGCAGGCGACAGGGGGCTTGCAACTAATGAAAAACTGTTTTTT. Its translation is CASSQGKAGDRGLATNEKLFF.

The genes are TRBV30 and TRBJ2-7, with 8 positions matching TRBD2. V was pared by 0 bases and J by 6 bases, with 4 bases of the junction left unmatched. CDR3 length: 13 residues. Germline V gene data show CDR1 as GTSNPN and CDR2 as SVGIG (reference sequence). The CDR3 nucleotides read TGTGCCTGGAGTGTATCGGGAGGGGGCGAGCAGTACTTC. It translates to CAWSVSGGGEQYF.

The rearrangement uses TRBV13 and TRBJ2-1; 7 nucleotides line up with TRBD2. With V trimmed by 7 bases and J by 10 bases, 7 bases remained unmatched. This CDR3 region has 12 residues. CDR1 and CDR2 (germline): PRHDT, FYEKMQ (reference sequence). The DNA for the CDR3 is TGTGCCAGCACCGGGAGGCACGGGGAGCAGTTCTTC. Protein sequence: CASTGRHGEQFF.

This chain links TRBV18 with TRBJ1-1; perhaps TRBD1 as D (6 bases). The CDR3 length is 14 residues. Germline loops: CDR1 KGHSH, CDR2 LQKENI. Trimming took 6 bases from V and 0 from J, leaving 11 bases between them. For the CDR3, the DNA is TGTGCCAGCTCGGACAGCTTCATGAACACTGAAGCTTTCTTT. Translating it yields CASSDSFMNTEAFF.